These 11 T cell receptor beta chains came from one sample sequenced in a study of blood T cells in healthy people across ages. A J-beta primer mix and a sample-barcoded 5' primer were used in a second PCR of roughly 6 to 12 cycles. TCRdb re-called the 5' RACE reads through MiXCR, storing one row per CDR3 protein. This sample carries about a million distinct CDR3 sequences, roughly 47% of them seen once, and the ten largest clones take over 20%. The specimen was blood. Every receptor here comes from a woman aged 60-75 years in good health.

This clonotype was seen a few times. The chain links TRBV20-1 to TRBJ2-7; tentative D call: TRBD1 (6 bases). The V gene's germline CDR1 is DFQATT and CDR2 SNEGSKA (reference sequence). The CDR3 has 13 residues. V lost 2 bases to trimming and J lost 3 bases, with 11 bases between them. Written as DNA, the CDR3 is TGCAGTGCTAGAATCGGGACAAACTACGAGCAGTACTTC. Translating gives CSARIGTNYEQYF.

V and J are TRBV7-8 and TRBJ1-6, with TRBD1 identical over 8 bases. V dropped 5 bases and J dropped 10; count of bases not matched to a gene: 13. Germline CDR1 reads SGHVS; CDR2 reads FQNEAQ. The CDR3 spans 16 residues. The CDR3 nucleotides are TGTGCCAGCAGCCCCGCTTTTGGACAGGGTGGATCACCCCTCCACTTT. Residues: CASSPAFGQGGSPLHF.

This clonotype was counted a few times. The chain has TRBV20-1 and TRBJ1-2; D is undetermined. Looked up from germline, CDR1 is DFQATT and CDR2 is SNEGSKA (reference sequence). The CDR3 runs to 12 residues. V lost 3 bases to trimming and J lost 2 bases, with 7 bases between them. As DNA, the CDR3 is TGCAGTGCTAGCGACCTGAACTATGGCTACACCTTC. Translated, it gives CSASDLNYGYTF.

The count of this clonotype is one. V is TRBV7-2 and J is TRBJ2-1, with TRBD2 matching over 7 bases. Germline V gene data show CDR1 as SGHTA and CDR2 as FQGNSA. Trimming cost V 8 bases and J 11 bases; bases outside gene matches: 18. The CDR3 length is 15 residues. The CDR3 region is CASGSPRRESSQQFF. Here the CDR3 DNA reads TGTGCCAGCGGCTCCCCTAGGCGGGAGTCTTCACAGCAGTTCTTC.

This clonotype showed up just a few times. This sequence joins TRBV5-1 and TRBJ2-1; TRBD2 matches at 13 bases. The V and J ends lost 3 bases and 8 bases, in that order; junction bases with no gene match: 8. Germline loops: CDR1 SGHRS, CDR2 YFSETQ. The CDR3 is 16 amino acids. The CDR3 region is CASSSGLAGKKYEQFF. DNA for the CDR3: TGCGCCAGCAGCTCGGGACTAGCGGGAAAGAAATATGAGCAGTTCTTC.

The chain carries TRBV12-3 or TRBV12-4 and TRBJ1-1; 9 nucleotides line up with TRBD1. The CDR3 covers 14 residues. J was trimmed by 6 bases and V by 5 bases; bases with no gene match: 7. The CDR3 bases are TGTGCCAGCAGTCCCGGACAGGGGAGGTCTGAAGCTTTCTTT. It specifies CASSPGQGRSEAFF.

A few counts support this clonotype. The chain uses TRBV5-1 and TRBJ2-7, with D maybe TRBD2 (5 bases). This CDR3 comprises 14 residues. V lost 0 bases, J lost 2 bases, and 9 bases lay in between. CDR1 is SGHRS and CDR2 is YFSETQ in the germline V gene. CDR3 in amino acids: CASSLAEEAYEQYF. Written as DNA, the CDR3 is TGCGCCAGCAGCTTGGCCGAGGAGGCCTACGAGCAGTACTTC.

The chain combines TRBV7-2 with TRBJ2-3; 16 bases match TRBD2. There are 15 residues in the CDR3. Looked up from germline, CDR1 is SGHTA and CDR2 is FQGNSA. V lost 8 bases and J lost 5; bases outside the gene matches: 4. DNA of the CDR3: TGTGCCAGCGGGACTAGCGGGAGGGCCCAAGATACGCAGTATTTT. Its protein is CASGTSGRAQDTQYF. Complete variable domain (other parts from reference TRBV7-2 and TRBJ2-3): GAGVSQSPSNKVTEKGKDVELRCDPISGHTALYWYRQSLGQGLEFLIYFQGNSAPDKSGLPSDRFSAERTGGSVSTLTIQRTQQEDSAVYLCASGTSGRAQDTQYFGPGTRLTVL.

CDR3 sequence (DNA): TGTGCCTGGTCGGGACTAGCGGGGCCTTACAATGAGCAGTTCTTC. This encodes CAWSGLAGPYNEQFF. The chain links TRBV30 to TRBJ2-1, with 13 positions matching TRBD2. V shed 5 bases and J 4 bases; nucleotides not matched to a gene: 5. The CDR3 covers 15 residues. Germline V gives CDR1 GTSNPN, CDR2 SVGIG (reference sequence).

This chain connects TRBV6-1 to TRBJ2-3; D is possibly TRBD2 (5 bases). This CDR3 region has 13 residues. Trimming cost V 1 base and J 4 bases, with 6 bases left between them. CDR1 is MNHNS and CDR2 is SASEGT in the germline V gene. This chain's CDR3 is CASSEGTPDTQYF. The CDR3 DNA sequence: TGTGCCAGCAGTGAAGGGACTCCAGATACGCAGTATTTT.

J is TRBJ2-3 and V is TRBV29-1, with a possible D match to TRBD2 (6 bases). V was clipped by 5 bases and J by 2 bases, with 11 bases between them. Germline values: CDR1 SQVTM, CDR2 ANQGSEA. The CDR3 has 13 residues. The CDR3 DNA is TGCAGCGTTCCGGGACTTAACACAGATACGCAGTATTTT. It encodes CSVPGLNTDTQYF.